This T cell receptor (beta chain) was identified in a study of T cell responses to AZD1222 COVID-19 vaccine. In germline, CDR1 is SGHDT, CDR2 YYEEEE. V lost 4 bases and J 2 bases, leaving 13 bases between the germline ends. CDR3 length: 15 residues. TCRdb keeps only in-frame clones here, not all; method: immunoSEQ multiplex PCR. This sample has about 110,000 clones, with around nine tenths found just once. The clonotype comes from an adult who received the AZD1222 COVID-19 vaccine. The chain joins TRBV5-6 to TRBJ1-3; a weak D match, TRBD1 (5 bases). Sequencing used peripheral blood, obtained 28 days after the second AZD1222 dose. This CDR3 is CASSPGGGAGNTIYF. The CDR3, as DNA: TGTGCCAGCAGCCCCGGGGGGGGAGCTGGAAACACCATATATTTT.